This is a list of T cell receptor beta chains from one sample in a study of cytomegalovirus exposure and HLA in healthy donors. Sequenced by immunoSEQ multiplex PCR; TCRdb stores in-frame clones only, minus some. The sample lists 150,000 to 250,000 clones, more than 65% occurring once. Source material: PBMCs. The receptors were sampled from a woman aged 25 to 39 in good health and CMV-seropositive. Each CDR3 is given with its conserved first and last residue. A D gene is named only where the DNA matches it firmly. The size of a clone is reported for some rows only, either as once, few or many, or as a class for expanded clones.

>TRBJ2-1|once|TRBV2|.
CASLGTRFSYNEQFF
TGTGCCAGCCTGGGGACAAGGTTCTCCTACAATGAGCAGTTCTTC
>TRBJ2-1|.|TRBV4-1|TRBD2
CASSYSSSSGSGDEQFF
TGCGCCAGCAGCTATTCCAGCTCCAGCGGGAGTGGGGATGAGCAGTTCTTC
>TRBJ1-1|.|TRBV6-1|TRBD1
CASSDGQGLSEAFF
TGTGCCAGCAGTGATGGACAGGGTCTGTCTGAAGCTTTCTTT
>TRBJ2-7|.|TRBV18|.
CASSPEASTYEQYF
TGTGCCAGCTCACCCGAGGCCTCAACCTACGAGCAGTACTTC
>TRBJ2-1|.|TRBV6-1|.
CASKAVGRYNEQFF
TGTGCCAGCAAAGCAGTCGGGAGATACAATGAGCAGTTCTTC
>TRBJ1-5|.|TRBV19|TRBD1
CASSGERQGHQPQHF
TGTGCCAGTAGTGGAGAGAGACAGGGCCATCAGCCCCAGCATTTT
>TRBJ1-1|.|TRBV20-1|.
CSASTEAFF
TGCAGTGCTTCCACAGAAGCTTTCTTT
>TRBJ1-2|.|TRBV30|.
CAWSVGVRQVGVFLQGYTF
TGTGCCTGGAGTGTAGGAGTTAGACAGGTTGGCGTATTTCTCCAAGGCTACACCTTC
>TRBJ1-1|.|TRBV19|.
CASFFTGDTEAFF
TGTGCCAGTTTTTTCACAGGAGACACTGAAGCTTTCTTT
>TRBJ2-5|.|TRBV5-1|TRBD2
CASTREAQETQYF
TGCGCCAGCACTCGGGAGGCTCAAGAGACCCAGTACTTC
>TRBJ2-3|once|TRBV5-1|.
CASSFQFTDTQYF
TGCGCCAGCAGCTTCCAGTTTACAGATACGCAGTATTTT
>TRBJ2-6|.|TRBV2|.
CASSDNRVGANVLTF
TGTGCCAGCAGTGATAACAGGGTTGGGGCCAACGTCCTGACTTTC
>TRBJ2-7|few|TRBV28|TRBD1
CASSLGGGQGYGEQYF
TGTGCCAGCAGTCTCGGGGGGGGACAGGGGTATGGCGAGCAGTACTTC
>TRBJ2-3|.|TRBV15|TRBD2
CATSSPEREGVDTQYF
TGTGCCACCAGCAGTCCCGAGCGGGAGGGTGTAGATACGCAGTATTTT
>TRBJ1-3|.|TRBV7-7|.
CASSLDSLSTIYF
TGTGCTAGCAGCTTAGACTCGTTGAGCACCATATATTTT
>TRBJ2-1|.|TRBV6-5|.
CASSPRVNEQFF
TGTGCCAGCAGCCCCAGGGTCAATGAGCAGTTCTTC
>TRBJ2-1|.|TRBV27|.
CASSLRIGTSYNEQFF
TGTGCCAGCAGTTTAAGGATTGGGACAAGCTACAATGAGCAGTTCTTC
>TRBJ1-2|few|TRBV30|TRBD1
CAWTTGGRGYTF
TGTGCCTGGACCACAGGGGGCAGAGGCTACACCTTC
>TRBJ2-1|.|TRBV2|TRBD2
CASIDAGEDEQFF
TGTGCCAGCATAGACGCGGGAGAAGATGAGCAGTTCTTC
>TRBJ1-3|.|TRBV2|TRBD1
CASSATGGVGNTIYF
TGTGCCAGCAGCGCAACAGGGGGTGTTGGAAACACCATATATTTT
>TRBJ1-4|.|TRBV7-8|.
CASSLERGRNEKLFF
TGTGCCAGCAGCTTAGAAAGAGGGCGTAATGAAAAACTGTTTTTT
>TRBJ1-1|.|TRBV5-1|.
CASSSLRGGRTEAFF
TGCGCCAGCAGCTCCCTAAGGGGGGGCCGCACTGAAGCTTTCTTT